A single T cell receptor beta chain is shown here with its context. Its antigen remains unidentified. Some clones are missing from TCRdb's copy, which holds only in-frame ones; the method was immunoSEQ multiplex PCR. The sample carries some 41,000 clones, roughly 93% recorded once. Trimming took off 2 bases at V and 2 bases at J, with 14 bases between the two ends. Germline loops: CDR1 MNHEY, CDR2 SMNVEV (reference sequence). The CDR3 length is 16 residues. This sample was taken from a study of cytomegalovirus exposure and HLA in healthy donors. General observations from the study: Cytomegalovirus association was assigned to around 150 TCR beta chains. Under in vitro conditions, three CMV-associated chains were confirmed as specific for CMV antigens.

This clonotype was sampled from a woman younger than 30 in good health and CMV-seronegative. This chain links TRBV27 with TRBJ2-3, with D perhaps TRBD2 (5 bases). Material: PBMCs. Here the CDR3 reads CASSLVQTTFTDTQYF. The CDR3 region has the DNA TGTGCCAGCAGTTTAGTGCAGACTACCTTCACAGATACGCAGTATTTT.